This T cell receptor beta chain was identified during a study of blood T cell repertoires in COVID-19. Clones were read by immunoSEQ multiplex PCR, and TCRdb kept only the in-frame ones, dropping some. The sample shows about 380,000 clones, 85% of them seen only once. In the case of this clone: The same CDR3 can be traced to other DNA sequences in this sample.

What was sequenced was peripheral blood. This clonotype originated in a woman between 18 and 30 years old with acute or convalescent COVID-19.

The DNA for the CDR3 is TGCGCCAGCAGCTTGTCCGGGTATGGCTACACCTTC. Amino acid sequence: CASSLSGYGYTF. The chain joins TRBV5-1 to TRBJ1-2; no clear D gene. Per the germline V gene, CDR1 is SGHRS and CDR2 is YFSETQ. This CDR3 contains 12 residues. V dropped 1 base and J dropped 5 bases, with 6 bases sitting between them.